This T cell receptor (beta chain) was retrieved from a study of blood T cell repertoires in COVID-19. The authors' processing: Researchers report that nucleated cell counts were estimated from reference gene primer amplification. Measured with immunoSEQ multiplex PCR; TCRdb has only the in-frame clones, and not every one. V and J calls and clone size are those listed in that table; D and trimming were worked out from the DNA. The sample carries some 110,000 clones, 75% to 90% recorded once. The V segment lost 4 bases and the J segment 5 bases; nucleotides outside the gene matches: 9. Germline CDR1 reads SGHDN; CDR2 reads FVKESK. CDR3 length: 17 residues.

This sequence was found in a man in his 70s with acute or convalescent COVID-19. The chain couples TRBV14 to TRBJ2-5; 14 bases line up with TRBD2. The specimen sequenced was peripheral blood. The CDR3 bases are TGTGCCAGCAGCCGTGCGACTAGCGGGAGGGGGCAGGAGACCCAGTACTTC. Protein: CASSRATSGRGQETQYF.